Listed here is a single T cell receptor (beta chain). This sample stems from a study of blood T cell repertoires in COVID-19. Looking at the study overall: Samples came from the United States, Italy and Spain, spanning acute and convalescent COVID-19. PBMCs, B-cell-depleted T cells, or T cells were the source of the cDNA or gDNA that made up the material.

Per the germline V gene, CDR1 is MNHEY and CDR2 is SVGAGI. The CDR3 is made up of 15 amino acids. Trimming took off 6 bases at V and 0 bases at J, with 14 bases between the two ends. The authors' processing: Amplification with reference gene primers provided the estimates of nucleated cell counts. Using immunoSEQ multiplex PCR, the repertoire was profiled, and TCRdb retains in-frame clones only, with some absent. From that table come the V and J calls and clone size; the DNA was used to work out D and trimming. This sample has about 260,000 clones, with approximately 86% found just once. V and J are TRBV6-5 and TRBJ1-1, with D maybe TRBD1 (6 bases). The source material was peripheral blood. The receptor was isolated from a man younger than 45 with active or convalescent COVID-19. CDR3 coding DNA: TGTGCCAGCAGCAGGACCGGGACAATGAACACTGAAGCTTTCTTT. This translates into CASSRTGTMNTEAFF.